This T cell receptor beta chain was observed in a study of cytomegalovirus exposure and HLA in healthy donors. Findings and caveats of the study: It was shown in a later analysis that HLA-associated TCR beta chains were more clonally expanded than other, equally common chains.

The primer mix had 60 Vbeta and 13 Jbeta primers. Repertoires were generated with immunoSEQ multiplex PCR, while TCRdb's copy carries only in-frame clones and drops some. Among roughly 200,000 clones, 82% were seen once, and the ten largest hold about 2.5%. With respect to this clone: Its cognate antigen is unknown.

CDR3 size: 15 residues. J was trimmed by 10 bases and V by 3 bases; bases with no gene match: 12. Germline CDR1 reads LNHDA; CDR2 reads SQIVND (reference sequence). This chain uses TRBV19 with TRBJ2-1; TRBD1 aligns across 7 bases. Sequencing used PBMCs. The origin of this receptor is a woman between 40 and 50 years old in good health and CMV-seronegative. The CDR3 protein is CASSIGHRGKGEQFF. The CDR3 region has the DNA TGTGCCAGTAGTATTGGACACAGGGGTAAAGGGGAGCAGTTCTTC.